What follows are 5 T cell receptor beta chains derived from one specimen sequenced in a study of blood T cells in healthy people across ages. Primers used in a second PCR of roughly 6 to 11 cycles were a sample-barcoded 5' primer and a J-beta primer mix. TCRdb processed the 5' RACE reads anew with MiXCR; each CDR3 protein has one entry. The repertoire holds more than 1.4 million distinct CDR3 sequences, with approximately 38% as singletons. Input material: blood. The receptor source for this set is a woman aged 18-35 years in good health.

This clonotype was seen only a few times. This chain's CDR3 is CASSWGNGGTYEQYF. The CDR3 DNA is TGTGCCAGCAGCTGGGGGAACGGGGGGACCTACGAGCAGTACTTC. The chain is built from TRBV7-2 and TRBJ2-7; 7 positions match TRBD2. There are 15 residues in the CDR3. The germline gives CDR1 SGHTA, CDR2 FQGNSA. V trimming: 4 bases; J trimming: 2 bases; junction bases outside the gene matches: 8. The complete variable domain, with remaining parts taken from reference TRBV7-2 and TRBJ2-7, reads GAGVSQSPSNKVTEKGKDVELRCDPISGHTALYWYRQSLGQGLEFLIYFQGNSAPDKSGLPSDRFSAERTGGSVSTLTIQRTQQEDSAVYLCASSWGNGGTYEQYFGPGTRLTVT.

In this sample, this clonotype turned up a few times. The chain is built from TRBV3-1 and TRBJ2-3, with TRBD2 identical over 14 bases. The CDR3 runs to 18 residues. Germline V gene data show CDR1 as LGHDT and CDR2 as YNNKEL (reference sequence). With 5 bases clipped from V and 2 bases from J, the junction kept 9 bases outside the gene matches. The CDR3 reads CASSSGLAGAPHTDTQYF. The CDR3 DNA reads as TGTGCCAGCAGCTCGGGACTAGCGGGGGCTCCACACACAGATACGCAGTATTTT.

The chain uses TRBV5-4 and TRBJ2-1; weak D call: TRBD2 (5 bases). The CDR3 totals 15 residues. Germline values: CDR1 SGHNT, CDR2 YYREEE (reference sequence). V lost 0 bases to trimming and J lost 3 bases, with 10 bases between them. CDR3 sequence (DNA): TGTGCCAGCAGCTTGGGACCGGGATACTACAATGAGCAGTTCTTC. This codes for CASSLGPGYYNEQFF.

This rearrangement joins TRBV6-2 or TRBV6-3 to TRBJ2-1; D not resolved. The germline gives CDR1 MNHEY, CDR2 SVGEGT. V lost 9 bases, J lost 4 bases, and 7 bases lay in between. CDR3 length: 11 residues. In nucleotides, the CDR3 is TGTGCCAGTGCACGATACAATGAGCAGTTCTTC. Its translation is CASARYNEQFF.

This chain joins TRBV6-1 and TRBJ1-5, with no clear D. Germline assignment: CDR1 MNHNS and CDR2 SASEGT. V lost 7 bases and J lost 5, with 12 bases in between. CDR3 length equals 13 residues. CDR3: CASMIGGYQPQHF. CDR3 nucleotide sequence: TGTGCCAGCATGATTGGAGGCTATCAGCCCCAGCATTTT.